This T cell receptor (beta chain) was captured in a study of cytomegalovirus exposure and HLA in healthy donors. The primer mix had 60 Vbeta and 13 Jbeta primers. The data were produced by immunoSEQ multiplex PCR, yet TCRdb's version contains in-frame clones alone and is incomplete. The repertoire consists of roughly 100,000 clones, with about 60% occurring once and the leading ten covering 4.5% to 5%. Germline V gives CDR1 SGHDT, CDR2 YYEEEE. The V end was cut by 5 bases, the J end by 5 bases, with 16 bases between. The CDR3 sequence is 14 residues long. Specimen: PBMCs. This chain uses TRBV5-6 with TRBJ1-1; D is ambiguous. This TCR was sampled from a human donor in good health. CDR3 in DNA: TGTGCCAGCAGTTTCCCGGCGGCTAATACTGAAGCTTTCTTT. It specifies CASSFPAANTEAFF. Full variable domain (remainder filled in from reference TRBV5-6 and TRBJ1-1): DAGVTQSPTHLIKTRGQQVTLRCSPKSGHDTVSWYQQALGQGPQFIFQYYEEEERQRGNFPDRFSGHQFPNYSSELNVNALLLGDSALYLCASSFPAANTEAFFGQGTRLTVV.